This TCR beta chain was sequenced for a study of T cell repertoires in cytomegalovirus infection. This clonotype was found a few times. TCRdb recomputed calls from the reads with MiXCR, one row per CDR3 protein. The sample lists roughly 280,000 distinct CDR3 sequences; about 13% were seen once. Germline values: CDR1 KGHDR, CDR2 SFDVKD. CDR3 length equals 16 residues. V lost 2 bases, J lost 6 bases, and 17 bases lay in between. The sequenced sample was PBMCs. The TCR comes from a human donor in good health (CMV status not recorded). Some clones in this sample may be carry-over from other donors' samples. The genes are TRBV24-1 and TRBJ2-3; possible D gene TRBD2, 6 bases. The CDR3 region has the DNA TGTGCCACCAGTGATTCTAGGGAGGCCAGATATGATACGCAGTATTTT. This sequence encodes CATSDSREARYDTQYF.